This entry describes one T cell receptor beta chain. What it recognizes is unknown. These data come from a study of cytomegalovirus exposure and HLA in healthy donors. Study results and limitations: Most TCR sequences were rare, but some public TCRs occurred in many donors.

The CDR3 sequence is 15 residues long. With 9 bases clipped from V and 0 bases from J, the junction kept 5 bases outside the gene matches. From germline, CDR1 is SGHDT and CDR2 YYEEEE. It was with 60 Vbeta and 13 Jbeta primers that the PCR ran. Methods used by the authors: An analysis performed later counted about 80 million unique TCR beta chains (roughly 10 million of them shared). Using immunoSEQ multiplex PCR, the repertoire was profiled, and TCRdb retains in-frame clones only, with some absent. The D gene and trimming were derived from the DNA, and the V and J assignments and clone size from that table. Among approximately 100,000 clones listed, roughly 80% were seen once.

The chain links TRBV5-6 to TRBJ2-6, with 8 bases identical to TRBD1. The TCR comes from a man between 60 and 75 years old in good health and CMV-seropositive. The specimen sequenced was PBMCs. CDR3 nucleotides: TGTGCCACTTCAACAGGGGGCTCTGGGGCCAACGTCCTGACTTTC. As protein: CATSTGGSGANVLTF. Full variable domain (rest looked up from reference TRBV5-6 and TRBJ2-6): DAGVTQSPTHLIKTRGQQVTLRCSPKSGHDTVSWYQQALGQGPQFIFQYYEEEERQRGNFPDRFSGHQFPNYSSELNVNALLLGDSALYLCATSTGGSGANVLTFGAGSRLTVL.